This T cell receptor (beta chain) is drawn from a study of monozygotic twins with inflammatory bowel disease. The CDR3 is 14 residues long. From germline, CDR1 is DFQATT and CDR2 SNEGSKA (reference sequence). TCRalpha and TCRbeta cDNA went through nested PCRs of approximately 16 and 9 cycles, two in total. One entry per CDR3 protein, without DNA, is what TCRdb gives after re-calling the 5' RACE reads. The repertoire shows over 150,000 distinct CDR3 sequences; the top ten hold 2.4%. The clonotype was recovered from a human donor with ulcerative colitis or Crohn's disease, or a healthy co-twin of an affected twin (not recorded which). Sequencing was done on a sample of blood. The chain joins TRBV20-1 to TRBJ2-2; the D call of TRBD1 rests on TCRdb alone, since no DNA is present to check it. CDR3 protein: CSARDRGVGGELFF.